A single sample is the source of the 24 T cell receptor beta chains below, sequenced in a study of PD-L1 blockade in urothelial cancer. Clones were sequenced by immunoSEQ multiplex PCR, and TCRdb holds only the in-frame ones, with some missing. The table lists approximately 100,000 clones, about 89% of them singletons, with about 0.89% in the top ten. Time point described: pretreatment peripheral blood. Sample: PBMCs, taken around atezolizumab (anti-PD-L1) treatment. The receptors come from a woman of 80 years or more with urothelial cancer.

The chain is built from TRBV5-1 and TRBJ2-3; 12 bases match TRBD1. This CDR3 has 18 amino acids. Trimming at V came to 3 bases and at J to 6 bases, leaving 14 bases not matched to a gene. Germline V gives CDR1 SGHRS, CDR2 YFSETQ. The CDR3 DNA follows: TGCGCCAGCAGCTCAACCCGGGACAGGGGGCGTATCGGCGATACGCAGTATTTT. Protein product: CASSSTRDRGRIGDTQYF.

V is TRBV19 and J is TRBJ1-2; perhaps TRBD1 as D (5 bases). From germline, CDR1 is LNHDA and CDR2 SQIVND (reference sequence). V was trimmed by 5 bases and J by 7 bases, leaving 20 bases between them. The length of the CDR3 is 15 residues. The CDR3 sequence is CASSGRGSHQGGYTF. The DNA of the CDR3 is TGTGCCAGTAGTGGGCGGGGGAGCCACCAGGGTGGCTACACCTTC.

This clone was seen just once. The V call is TRBV5-1, the J call TRBJ2-2, with 13 bases matching TRBD2. The trim removed 3 bases at V and 3 bases at J, leaving 2 bases unmatched. The germline V gene has CDR1 SGHRS and CDR2 YFSETQ. CDR3 length: 16 amino acids. CDR3 bases: TGCGCCAGCAGCTCAGGACTAGCGGGAGACACCGGGGAGCTGTTTTTT. Translated: CASSSGLAGDTGELFF.

The chain carries TRBV30 and TRBJ1-3, with 8 positions matching TRBD1. CDR1 GTSNPN and CDR2 SVGIG come from the germline V gene (reference sequence). This CDR3 has 13 residues. The J segment lost 2 bases and the V segment lost 5 bases, leaving 2 bases of the junction unmatched. CDR3 sequence: CAWQGAAGNTIYF. CDR3 nucleotides: TGTGCCTGGCAGGGGGCCGCTGGAAACACCATATATTTT.

The chain has TRBV18 and TRBJ1-1, with D perhaps TRBD1 (6 bases). This CDR3 region has 11 residues. Germline V CDR1 and CDR2: KGHSH, LQKENI. Deletions cut 5 bases from V and 6 bases from J, with 7 bases between. CDR3 DNA sequence: TGTGCCAGCTCAAACAGGGCTGAAGCTTTCTTT. Protein sequence: CASSNRAEAFF. Supplemented by reference TRBV18 and TRBJ1-1, the full variable domain reads NAGVMQNPRHLVRRRGQEARLRCSPMKGHSHVYWYRQLPEEGLKFMVYLQKENIIDESGMPKERFSAEFPKEGPSILRIQQVVRGDSAAYFCASSNRAEAFFGQGTRLTVV.

This clone was found once. V gene TRBV28 combines with J gene TRBJ1-5; TRBD1 matches 7 bases. The germline V gene has CDR1 MDHEN and CDR2 SYDVKM. J was trimmed by 1 base and V by 6 bases; bases with no gene match: 9. This CDR3 region has 16 residues. The CDR3 loop reads CASSNTGVVSNQPQHF. The CDR3 nucleotides read TGTGCCAGCAGCAATACAGGGGTAGTGAGCAATCAGCCCCAGCATTTT.

This chain connects TRBV19 to TRBJ1-1; 8 positions agree with TRBD1. Germline values: CDR1 LNHDA, CDR2 SQIVND (reference sequence). The J segment lost 5 bases and the V segment lost 10 bases, leaving 9 bases of the junction unmatched. The CDR3 runs 13 residues. The CDR3 nucleotides are TGTGCCACTAGCCCGACAGGGGAAACTGAAGCTTTCTTT. Translated, it gives CATSPTGETEAFF. Full variable domain (missing parts from reference TRBV19 and TRBJ1-1): DGGITQSPKYLFRKEGQNVTLSCEQNLNHDAMYWYRQDPGQGLRLIYYSQIVNDFQKGDIAEGYSVSREKKESFPLTVTSAQKNPTAFYLCATSPTGETEAFFGQGTRLTVV.

CDR3: CASSLRGRPNSYEQYF. CDR3 DNA: TGTGCCAGCAGTTTAAGGGGCCGACCGAACTCCTACGAGCAGTACTTC. The J gene is TRBJ2-7, the V gene TRBV27; D possibly corresponds to TRBD1 (5 bases). The CDR3 runs to 16 residues. Between the trimmed V and J ends, which lost 2 bases and 0 bases, there was a span of 14 bases. Germline CDR1 reads MNHEY; CDR2 reads SMNVEV (reference sequence).

V and J are TRBV11-2 and TRBJ2-1, with 8 bases lining up with TRBD1. The V segment lost 4 bases and the J segment 7 bases; nucleotides outside the gene matches: 9. This CDR3 has 15 amino acids. Germline CDR1 SGHAT, CDR2 FQNNGV. CDR3 in amino acids: CASSSRDRIVNEQFF. CDR3 nucleotide sequence: TGTGCCAGCAGCTCCCGGGACAGGATCGTAAATGAGCAGTTCTTC.

The CDR3 is CASSPGGGRDNEQFF. The CDR3 DNA follows: TGTGCCAGCAGCCCCGGGGGCGGGAGGGACAATGAGCAGTTCTTC. The chain links TRBV7-9 to TRBJ2-1, with 9 positions matching TRBD2. The CDR3 has 15 residues. Germline V gene lookup returns CDR1 SEHNR and CDR2 FQNEAQ (reference sequence). The junction had 7 bases not matched to a gene; V was cut back by 5 bases and J by 5 bases.

V and J are TRBV19 and TRBJ1-2; 11 bases align to TRBD1. The CDR3 runs 13 residues. CDR1 and CDR2 (germline): LNHDA, SQIVND (reference sequence). Losses at the gene ends were 3 bases for V and 7 bases for J; bases not matched to a gene: 1. The CDR3 spells CASSIGTGGGYTF. DNA for the CDR3: TGTGCCAGTAGTATCGGGACAGGGGGTGGCTACACCTTC. The full variable domain, in which reference TRBV19 and TRBJ1-2 provide the parts outside the CDR3, is DGGITQSPKYLFRKEGQNVTLSCEQNLNHDAMYWYRQDPGQGLRLIYYSQIVNDFQKGDIAEGYSVSREKKESFPLTVTSAQKNPTAFYLCASSIGTGGGYTFGSGTRLTVV.

This CDR3 is CASSLYRDVGELFF. The CDR3 nucleotides read TGTGCCAGTAGCCTTTACAGGGATGTCGGGGAGCTGTTTTTT. This chain joins TRBV19 and TRBJ2-2; tentative D call: TRBD1 (6 bases). Germline-derived CDR1 and CDR2 are LNHDA and SQIVND (reference sequence). This CDR3 region has 14 residues. With 6 bases removed from V and 7 bases from J, the gap between germline ends came to 15 bases. Using reference TRBV19 and TRBJ2-2 for the parts outside the CDR3, the full variable domain is DGGITQSPKYLFRKEGQNVTLSCEQNLNHDAMYWYRQDPGQGLRLIYYSQIVNDFQKGDIAEGYSVSREKKESFPLTVTSAQKNPTAFYLCASSLYRDVGELFFGEGSRLTVL.

V gene TRBV6-5 combines with J gene TRBJ2-1, with D tentatively TRBD2 (5 bases). Germline values: CDR1 MNHEY, CDR2 SVGAGI. The CDR3 contains 13 residues. Trimming took off 4 bases at V and 10 bases at J, with 14 bases between the two ends. CDR3 residues: CASSSRTLHEQFF. In DNA form, the CDR3 reads TGTGCCAGCAGTTCACGGACTCTCCACGAGCAGTTCTTC.

The chain has TRBV19 and TRBJ1-3; D is undetermined. V was shortened by 1 base and J by 0 bases, with 7 bases between the two germline ends. CDR1 LNHDA and CDR2 SQIVND come from the germline V gene (reference sequence). The CDR3 has 15 amino acids. CDR3 DNA sequence: TGTGCCAGTAGTATAGGACGGAGCTCTGGAAACACCATATATTTT. It is translated as CASSIGRSSGNTIYF.

In this sample, this clone turned up once. The rearrangement links TRBV5-1 to TRBJ2-7; D may be TRBD2 (5 bases). Trimming cost V 4 bases and J 4 bases, with 15 bases left between them. The length of the CDR3 is 14 residues. The germline gives CDR1 SGHRS, CDR2 YFSETQ. The CDR3 region has the DNA TGCGCCAGCAGCCCCGAGATAGCGAGGTACGAGCAGTACTTC. Its translation: CASSPEIARYEQYF.

The chain couples TRBV28 to TRBJ2-7, with 7 bases aligning to TRBD1. Germline loops: CDR1 MDHEN, CDR2 SYDVKM. This CDR3 spans 15 amino acids. Losses at the gene ends were 5 bases for V and 4 bases for J; bases not matched to a gene: 11. The CDR3 DNA reads as TGTGCCAGCAGTCTCCGGGACAGTGTCTCGTACGAGCAGTACTTC. Its protein product is CASSLRDSVSYEQYF.

The rearrangement uses TRBV7-7 and TRBJ2-1; D possibly corresponds to TRBD1 (5 bases). The length of the CDR3 is 14 residues. V shed 5 bases and J shed 8 bases, with 16 bases lying between them. Per germline, CDR1 SSHAT and CDR2 FNYEAQ (reference sequence). In DNA form, the CDR3 reads TGTGCCAGCAGCCCCAGTTACTGGGGCGATGAGCAGTTCTTC. This translates into CASSPSYWGDEQFF.

The chain couples TRBV2 to TRBJ2-1; tentatively, D is TRBD1 (6 bases). In germline, CDR1 is SNHLY, CDR2 FYNNEI. The CDR3 covers 15 residues. V lost 6 bases, J lost 0 bases, and 12 bases lay in between. The CDR3 reads CASSRRGSSYNEQFF. The CDR3 nucleotides are TGTGCCAGCAGCCGCAGGGGCAGCTCCTACAATGAGCAGTTCTTC.

This sequence joins TRBV5-1 and TRBJ2-1; the match to TRBD1 covers 8 bases. The germline V gene encodes CDR1 SGHRS and CDR2 YFSETQ. CDR3 length: 18 residues. V trimming: 0 bases; J trimming: 9 bases; junction bases outside the gene matches: 17. The CDR3 DNA is TGCGCCAGCAGCTTGGCCGGGACAGGATTGGGGGCCCAGGGTGAGCAGTTCTTC. Translating gives CASSLAGTGLGAQGEQFF.

The chain carries TRBV4-2 and TRBJ1-2; TRBD1 agrees at 7 bases. Germline values: CDR1 LGHNA, CDR2 YNFKEQ. The CDR3 has 17 residues. J lost 2 bases, V lost 4 bases, and 13 bases had no gene match. The CDR3 spells CASSLLGDSPANYGYTF. The CDR3 nucleotides are TGTGCCAGCAGCCTCCTTGGGGACAGCCCAGCCAACTATGGCTACACCTTC.

V is TRBV5-1 and J is TRBJ2-1; 9 bases are shared with TRBD2. V lost 2 bases to trimming and J lost 8 bases; unmatched junction nucleotides: 11. This CDR3 has 16 residues. Germline lookup yields CDR1 SGHRS and CDR2 YFSETQ. CDR3 residues: CASSFSPSGTRDEQFF. Here the CDR3 DNA reads TGCGCCAGCAGCTTCAGCCCTAGCGGGACACGCGATGAGCAGTTCTTC.

V usage is TRBV29-1 and J usage is TRBJ2-7, with 10 bases matching TRBD1. V dropped 4 bases and J dropped 3; count of bases not matched to a gene: 9. CDR3 length: 15 residues. Germline values: CDR1 SQVTM, CDR2 ANQGSEA. The CDR3 is CSVAAGQGLNYEQYF. CDR3 coding DNA: TGCAGCGTTGCCGCGGGACAGGGGTTGAACTACGAGCAGTACTTC.

The V call is TRBV28, the J call TRBJ1-1; weak D call: TRBD1 (5 bases). Trimming shortened V by 5 bases and J by 6 bases, and 16 bases separated the two germline ends. This CDR3 has 14 amino acids. Germline CDR1 is MDHEN and CDR2 is SYDVKM. The CDR3 DNA reads TGTGCCAGCAGTCCAAACCCAGGGTTGGCTGAAGCTTTCTTT. Residues: CASSPNPGLAEAFF.

This chain joins TRBV5-1 and TRBJ2-1; TRBD2 aligns across 13 bases. The CDR3 totals 16 residues. Trimming removed 4 bases from V and 5 bases from J; junction bases left unmatched: 6. The V gene's germline CDR1 is SGHRS and CDR2 YFSETQ. As DNA, the CDR3 is TGCGCCAGCAGCGGTGGACTAGCGGGAGAGAACAATGAGCAGTTCTTC. The encoded protein is CASSGGLAGENNEQFF.